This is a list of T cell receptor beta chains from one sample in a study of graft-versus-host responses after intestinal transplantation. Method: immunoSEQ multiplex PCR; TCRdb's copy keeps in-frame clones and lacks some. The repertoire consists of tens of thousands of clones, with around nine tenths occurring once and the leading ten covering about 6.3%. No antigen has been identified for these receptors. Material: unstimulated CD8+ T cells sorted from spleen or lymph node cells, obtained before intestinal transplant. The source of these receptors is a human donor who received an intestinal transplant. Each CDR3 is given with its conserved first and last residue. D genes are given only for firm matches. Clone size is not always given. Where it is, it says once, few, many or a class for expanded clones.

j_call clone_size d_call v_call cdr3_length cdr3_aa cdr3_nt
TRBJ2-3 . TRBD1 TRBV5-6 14 CASSLQGASDTQYF TGTGCCAGCAGCTTACAGGGGGCCTCAGATACGCAGTATTTT
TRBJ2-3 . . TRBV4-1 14 CASSQGTSTDTQYF TGCGCCAGCAGCCAAGGGACTAGCACAGATACGCAGTATTTT
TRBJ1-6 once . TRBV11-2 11 CASSRVSDLHF TGTGCCAGCAGCCGGGTCAGCGACCTCCACTTT
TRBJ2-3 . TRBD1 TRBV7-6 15 CASSLSGGAVDTQYF TGTGCCAGCAGCTTATCAGGGGGAGCCGTAGATACGCAGTATTTT
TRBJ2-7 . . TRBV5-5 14 CASSLGTYSYEQYF TGTGCCAGCAGCTTGGGGACTTACTCCTACGAGCAGTACTTC
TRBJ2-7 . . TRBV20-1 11 CSASELYEQYF TGCAGTGCTTCGGAGCTTTACGAGCAGTACTTC
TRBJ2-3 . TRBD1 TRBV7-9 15 CASSSTTLTGVAQYF TGTGCCAGCAGCTCTACCACACTTACAGGGGTGGCGCAGTATTTT
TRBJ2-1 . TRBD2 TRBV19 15 CASSLSGGSYNEQFF TGTGCCAGTAGTTTGTCGGGGGGCTCCTACAATGAGCAGTTCTTC
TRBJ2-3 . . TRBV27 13 CASSLSLADTQYF TGTGCCAGCAGTTTATCCCTAGCAGATACGCAGTATTTT
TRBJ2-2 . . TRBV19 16 CASSIDSSGNTGELFF TGTGCCAGTAGTATAGATTCCAGCGGGAACACCGGGGAGCTGTTTTTT
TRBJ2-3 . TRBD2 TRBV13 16 CASSWLGRLAGDTQYF TGTGCCAGCAGCTGGTTGGGACGGTTAGCGGGAGATACGCAGTATTTT
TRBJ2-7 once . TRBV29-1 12 CSVEFNSYEQYF TGCAGCGTTGAGTTTAACTCCTACGAGCAGTACTTC
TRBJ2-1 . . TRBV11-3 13 CASSQGTWGPQFF TGTGCCAGCAGCCAAGGGACATGGGGCCCGCAGTTCTTC
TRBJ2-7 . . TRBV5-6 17 CASSFRDSGTYAAEQYF TGTGCCAGCAGCTTCCGGGACAGCGGGACCTACGCGGCCGAGCAGTACTTC
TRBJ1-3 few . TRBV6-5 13 CASSYEPGNTIYF TGTGCCAGCAGTTACGAGCCTGGAAACACCATATATTTT
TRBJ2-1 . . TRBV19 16 CASSIGERRSYNEQFF TGTGCCAGTAGTATTGGGGAAAGGCGCTCCTACAATGAGCAGTTCTTC
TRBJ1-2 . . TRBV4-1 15 CASSQIREGLYGYTF TGCGCCAGCAGCCAAATTCGAGAGGGGCTTTATGGCTACACCTTC
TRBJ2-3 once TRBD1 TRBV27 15 CASSSGQDGTDTQYF TGTGCCAGCAGTTCGGGACAGGACGGCACAGATACGCAGTATTTT
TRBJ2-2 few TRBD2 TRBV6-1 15 CASSASGGATGELFF TGTGCCAGCAGTGCTAGCGGGGGGGCCACCGGGGAGCTGTTTTTT